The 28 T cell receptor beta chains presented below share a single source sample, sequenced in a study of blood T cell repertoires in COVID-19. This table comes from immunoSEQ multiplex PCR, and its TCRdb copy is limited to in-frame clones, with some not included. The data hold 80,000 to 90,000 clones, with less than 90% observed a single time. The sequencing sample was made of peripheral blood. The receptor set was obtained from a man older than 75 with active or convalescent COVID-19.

The CDR3 sequence is CASSPLQGETQYF. CDR3 nucleotide sequence: TGTGCCAGCTCACCACTACAGGGAGAGACCCAGTACTTC. The chain employs TRBV18 and TRBJ2-5; maybe TRBD1 (6 bases). Trimming left V 1 base short and J 4 bases short, with 7 bases between. The CDR3 spans 13 residues. Germline values: CDR1 KGHSH, CDR2 LQKENI.

In DNA, the CDR3 is TGTGCCAGCTCACCTTCACGCGGGACGAACCCTAGCACAGATACGCAGTATTTT. Protein product: CASSPSRGTNPSTDTQYF. The rearrangement uses TRBV18 and TRBJ2-3, with D possibly TRBD2 on 6 matching bases. Trimming cost V 3 bases and J 0 bases, with 19 bases left between them. The germline V gene has CDR1 KGHSH and CDR2 LQKENI. This CDR3 is built from 18 residues.

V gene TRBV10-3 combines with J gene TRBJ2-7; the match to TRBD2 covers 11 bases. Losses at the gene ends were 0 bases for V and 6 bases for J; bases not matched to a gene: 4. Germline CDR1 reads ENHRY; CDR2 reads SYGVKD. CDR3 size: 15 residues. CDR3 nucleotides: TGTGCCATCAGTGAGTCGACTAGCGGGAAGGCCGAGCAGTACTTC. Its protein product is CAISESTSGKAEQYF.

CDR3 coding DNA: TGTGCCAGCAGCCAAATGACAGGAGACTATGGCTACACCTTC. Encoded protein: CASSQMTGDYGYTF. The genes are TRBV14 and TRBJ1-2; D possibly corresponds to TRBD1 (6 bases). This CDR3 has 14 residues. CDR1 is SGHDN, CDR2 FVKESK, per germline. With 2 bases removed from V and 3 bases from J, the gap between germline ends came to 10 bases.

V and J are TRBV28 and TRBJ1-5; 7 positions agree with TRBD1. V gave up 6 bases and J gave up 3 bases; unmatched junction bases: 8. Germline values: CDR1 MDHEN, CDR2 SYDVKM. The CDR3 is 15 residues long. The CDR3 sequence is CASSLQGHNNQPQHF. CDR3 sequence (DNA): TGTGCCAGCAGCTTACAGGGGCATAACAATCAGCCCCAGCATTTT.

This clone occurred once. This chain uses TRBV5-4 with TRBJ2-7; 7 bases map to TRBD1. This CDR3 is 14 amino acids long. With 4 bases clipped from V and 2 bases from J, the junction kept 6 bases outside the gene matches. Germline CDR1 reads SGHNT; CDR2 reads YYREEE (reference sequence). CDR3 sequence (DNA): TGTGCCAGCAGCCGACAAGGGACAGCCTACGAGCAGTACTTC. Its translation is CASSRQGTAYEQYF.

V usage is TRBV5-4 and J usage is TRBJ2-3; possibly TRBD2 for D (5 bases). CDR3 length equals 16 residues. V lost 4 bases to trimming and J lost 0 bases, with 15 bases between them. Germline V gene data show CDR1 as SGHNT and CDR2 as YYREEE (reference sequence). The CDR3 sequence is CASSPPGGLSTDTQYF. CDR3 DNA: TGTGCCAGCAGCCCGCCCGGCGGACTTAGCACAGATACGCAGTATTTT.

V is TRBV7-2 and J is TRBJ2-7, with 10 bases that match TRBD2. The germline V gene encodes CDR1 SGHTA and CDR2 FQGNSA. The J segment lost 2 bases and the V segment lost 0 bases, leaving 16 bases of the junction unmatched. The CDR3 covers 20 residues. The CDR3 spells CASSLASSGSPSVNPYEQYF. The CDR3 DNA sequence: TGTGCCAGCAGCTTAGCCTCTAGCGGGAGCCCTAGTGTGAACCCCTACGAGCAGTACTTC. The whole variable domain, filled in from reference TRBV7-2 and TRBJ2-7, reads GAGVSQSPSNKVTEKGKDVELRCDPISGHTALYWYRQSLGQGLEFLIYFQGNSAPDKSGLPSDRFSAERTGGSVSTLTIQRTQQEDSAVYLCASSLASSGSPSVNPYEQYFGPGTRLTVT.

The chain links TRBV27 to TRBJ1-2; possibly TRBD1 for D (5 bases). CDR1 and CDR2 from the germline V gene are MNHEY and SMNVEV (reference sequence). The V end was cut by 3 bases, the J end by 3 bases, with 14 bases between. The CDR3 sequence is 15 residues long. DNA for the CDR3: TGTGCCAGCAGTTTCCGGGGACTTGTGGACTATGGCTACACCTTC. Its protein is CASSFRGLVDYGYTF.

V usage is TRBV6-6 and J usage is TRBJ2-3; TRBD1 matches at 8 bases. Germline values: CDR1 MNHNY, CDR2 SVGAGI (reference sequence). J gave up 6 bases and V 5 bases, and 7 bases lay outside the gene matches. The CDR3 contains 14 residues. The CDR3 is CASSPTGVRDTQYF. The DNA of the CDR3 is TGTGCCAGCAGTCCGACAGGGGTTAGGGATACGCAGTATTTT.

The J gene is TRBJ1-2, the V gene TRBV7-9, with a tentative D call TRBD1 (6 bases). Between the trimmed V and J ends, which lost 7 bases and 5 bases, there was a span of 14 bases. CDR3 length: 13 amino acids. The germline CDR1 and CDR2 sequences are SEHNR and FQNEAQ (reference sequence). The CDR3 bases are TGTGCCAGCACCCCCGGGGGGCCATATGGCTACACCTTC. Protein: CASTPGGPYGYTF.

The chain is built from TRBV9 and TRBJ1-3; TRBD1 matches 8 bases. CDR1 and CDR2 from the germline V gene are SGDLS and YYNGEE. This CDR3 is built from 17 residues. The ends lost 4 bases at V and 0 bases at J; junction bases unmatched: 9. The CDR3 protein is CASSPRQGLYSGNTIYF. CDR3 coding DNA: TGTGCCAGCAGCCCCCGACAGGGGCTCTACTCTGGAAACACCATATATTTT. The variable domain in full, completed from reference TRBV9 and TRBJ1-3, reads DSGVTQTPKHLITATGQRVTLRCSPRSGDLSVYWYQQSLDQGLQFLIQYYNGEERAKGNILERFSAQQFPDLHSELNLSSLELGDSALYFCASSPRQGLYSGNTIYFGEGSWLTVV.

For the CDR3, the DNA is TGTGCCAGCAGTGAGGGGGCGGGAGTCAGGGAGACCCAGTACTTC. Translation gives CASSEGAGVRETQYF. This chain links TRBV2 with TRBJ2-5; a weak D match, TRBD2 (7 bases). The CDR3 runs to 15 residues. The germline V gene encodes CDR1 SNHLY and CDR2 FYNNEI. V shed 3 bases and J shed 5 bases, with 16 bases lying between them.

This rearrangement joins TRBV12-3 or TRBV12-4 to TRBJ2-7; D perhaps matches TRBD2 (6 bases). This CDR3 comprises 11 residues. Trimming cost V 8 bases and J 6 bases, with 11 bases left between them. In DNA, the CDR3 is TGTGCCAGCCGACTAGTCTCCGAGCAGTACTTC. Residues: CASRLVSEQYF.

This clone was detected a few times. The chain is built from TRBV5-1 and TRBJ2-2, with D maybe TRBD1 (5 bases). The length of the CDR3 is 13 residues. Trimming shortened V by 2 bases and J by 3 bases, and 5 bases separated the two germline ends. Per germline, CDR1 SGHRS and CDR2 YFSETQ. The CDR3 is CASSFRDTGELFF. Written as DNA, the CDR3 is TGCGCCAGCAGCTTCAGGGACACCGGGGAGCTGTTTTTT.

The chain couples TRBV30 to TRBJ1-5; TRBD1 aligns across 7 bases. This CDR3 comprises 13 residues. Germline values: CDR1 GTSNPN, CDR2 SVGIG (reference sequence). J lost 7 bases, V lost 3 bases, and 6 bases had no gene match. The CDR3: CAWSGQVKQPQHF. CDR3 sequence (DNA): TGTGCCTGGAGCGGACAGGTGAAGCAGCCCCAGCATTTT.

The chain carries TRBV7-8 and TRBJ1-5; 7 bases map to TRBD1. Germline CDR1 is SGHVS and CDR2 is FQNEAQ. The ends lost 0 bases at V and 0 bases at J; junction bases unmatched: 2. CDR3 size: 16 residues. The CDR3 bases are TGTGCCAGCAGCTTAGCTGACAGGGATAGCAATCAGCCCCAGCATTTT. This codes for CASSLADRDSNQPQHF.

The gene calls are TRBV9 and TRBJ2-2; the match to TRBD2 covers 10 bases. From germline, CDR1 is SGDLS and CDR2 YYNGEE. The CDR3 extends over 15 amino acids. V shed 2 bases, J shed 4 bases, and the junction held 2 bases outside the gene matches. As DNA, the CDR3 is TGTGCCAGCAGCGTGGTAGCGGGGGGCACCGGGGAGCTGTTTTTT. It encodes CASSVVAGGTGELFF.

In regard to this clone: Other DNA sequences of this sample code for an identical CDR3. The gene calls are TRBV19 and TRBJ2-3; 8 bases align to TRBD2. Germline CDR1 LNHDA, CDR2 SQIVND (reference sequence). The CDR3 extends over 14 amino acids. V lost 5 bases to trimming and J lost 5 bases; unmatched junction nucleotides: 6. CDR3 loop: CASSSTSEGDTQYF. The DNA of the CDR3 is TGTGCCAGTAGTTCGACTAGCGAGGGAGATACGCAGTATTTT.

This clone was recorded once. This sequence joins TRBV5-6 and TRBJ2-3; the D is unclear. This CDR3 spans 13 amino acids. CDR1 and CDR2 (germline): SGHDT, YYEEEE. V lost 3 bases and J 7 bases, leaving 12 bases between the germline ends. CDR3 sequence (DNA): TGTGCCAGCAGCTCTCTAGTGGTCAATACGCAGTATTTT. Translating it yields CASSSLVVNTQYF.

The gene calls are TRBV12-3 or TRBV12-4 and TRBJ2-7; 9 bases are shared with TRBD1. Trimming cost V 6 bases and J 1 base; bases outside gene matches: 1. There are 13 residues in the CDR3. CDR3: CASRQGASYEQYF. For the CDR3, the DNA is TGTGCCAGCAGACAGGGGGCGTCCTACGAGCAGTACTTC.

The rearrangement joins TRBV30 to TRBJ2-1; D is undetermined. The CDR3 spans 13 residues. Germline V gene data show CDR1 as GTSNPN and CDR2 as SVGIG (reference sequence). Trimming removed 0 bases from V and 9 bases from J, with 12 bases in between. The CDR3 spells CAWSVYSSGEQFF. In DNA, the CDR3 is TGTGCCTGGAGTGTTTACAGCTCCGGTGAGCAGTTCTTC.

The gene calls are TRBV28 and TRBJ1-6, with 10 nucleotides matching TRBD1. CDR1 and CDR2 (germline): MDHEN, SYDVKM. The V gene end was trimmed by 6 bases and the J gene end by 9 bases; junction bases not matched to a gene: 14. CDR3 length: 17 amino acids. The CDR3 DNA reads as TGTGCCAGCAGACGTAATCCGGGACAGGGGAGTCTTTCACCCCTCCACTTT. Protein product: CASRRNPGQGSLSPLHF.

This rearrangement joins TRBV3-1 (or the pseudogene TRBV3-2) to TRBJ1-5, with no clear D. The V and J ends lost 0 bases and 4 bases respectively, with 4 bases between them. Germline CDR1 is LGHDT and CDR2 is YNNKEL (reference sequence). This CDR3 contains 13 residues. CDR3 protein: CASSQDRNQPQHF. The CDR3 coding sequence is TGTGCCAGCAGCCAAGACAGGAATCAGCCCCAGCATTTT.

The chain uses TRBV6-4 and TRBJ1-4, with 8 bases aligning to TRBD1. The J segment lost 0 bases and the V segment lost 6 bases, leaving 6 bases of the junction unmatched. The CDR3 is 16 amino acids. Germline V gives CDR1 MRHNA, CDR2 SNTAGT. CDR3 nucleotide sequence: TGTGCCAGCAGACAAGACAGGGGAACAACTAATGAAAAACTGTTTTTT. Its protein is CASRQDRGTTNEKLFF.

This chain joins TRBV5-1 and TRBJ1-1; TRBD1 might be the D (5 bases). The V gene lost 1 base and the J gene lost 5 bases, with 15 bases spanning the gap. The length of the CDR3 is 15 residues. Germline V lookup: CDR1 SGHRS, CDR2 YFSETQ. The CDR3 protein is CASSLRGGMVTEAFF. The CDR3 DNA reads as TGCGCCAGCAGCTTGCGCGGGGGGATGGTTACTGAAGCTTTCTTT.

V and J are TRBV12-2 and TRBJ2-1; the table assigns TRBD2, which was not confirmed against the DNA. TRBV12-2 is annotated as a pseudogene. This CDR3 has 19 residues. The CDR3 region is CASRLGTSGRGSSYNEQFF. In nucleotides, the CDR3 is TGTGCAAGTCGCCTGGGGACTAGCGGGAGAGGTTCGTCCTACAATGAGCAGTTCTTC.

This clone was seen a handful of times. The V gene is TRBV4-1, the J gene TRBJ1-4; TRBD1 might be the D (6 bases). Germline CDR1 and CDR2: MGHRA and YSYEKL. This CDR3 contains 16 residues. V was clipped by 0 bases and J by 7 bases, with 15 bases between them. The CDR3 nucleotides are TGCGCCAGCAGCCAAGAGGGGACAAGCGGGGTTGAAAAACTGTTTTTT. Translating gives CASSQEGTSGVEKLFF.